This T cell receptor beta chain was sequenced for a study of T cell responses to AZD1222 COVID-19 vaccine. In germline, CDR1 is MNHEY, CDR2 SVGAGI. Trimming left V 7 bases short and J 0 bases short, with 15 bases between. This CDR3 is built from 15 residues. Repertoires were generated with immunoSEQ multiplex PCR, while TCRdb's copy carries only in-frame clones and drops some. The table shows 200,000 to 250,000 clones, with about 93% occurring only once. The study, taken as a whole, reports: Nearly half of spike-specific TCRs reportedly target variant regions that are unmutated in the B.1.351 and B.1.1.7 variants. The sample set comprised mostly white British donors with more females, and clonal diversity was possibly underestimated. A rise in Spike-specific TCR breadth and depth followed two AZD1222 doses.

In this sample, this clone turned up once. As yet, its antigen is unknown. The input for sequencing was peripheral blood, taken on day 0 of MenACWY control vaccination. The rearrangement links TRBV6-5 to TRBJ1-2; D not resolved. The source of this sequence is an adult in good health. The CDR3 region has the DNA TGTGCCAGCACTTTATTGGCACCCGCTAACTATGGCTACACCTTC. Amino acids: CASTLLAPANYGYTF.